The source of this T cell receptor (beta chain) is a study of blood T cell repertoires in COVID-19. Clones were read by immunoSEQ multiplex PCR, and TCRdb kept only the in-frame ones, dropping some. This table holds around 200,000 clones, about 82% found once. In regard to this clone: One end of the junction fails to match germline, which may point to a read error.

The length of the CDR3 is 18 residues. Germline V gene lookup returns CDR1 SEHNR and CDR2 FQNEAQ (reference sequence). The sequenced sample consisted of PBMCs or T cells enriched from blood (not recorded which). The origin of this receptor is a middle-aged man with acute COVID-19. The genes are TRBV7-9 and TRBJ2-1, with 10 bases aligning to TRBD2. CDR3 sequence reads: CASSQGTSGIPTYNKQFF. CDR3 DNA: TGTGCCAGCAGCCAAGGCACTAGCGGGATCCCAACATACAATAAGCAGTTCTTC.